Listed below are T cell receptor beta chains from one sample, sequenced in a study of neurological immune-mediated disorders. Each CDR3 protein is one row after TCRdb ran MiXCR on the 5' RACE reads. The sample carries 55,000 or so distinct CDR3 sequences, more than 3% recorded once. Sequenced sample: CD4+ T cells from blood. The origin of the receptors is a woman between 40 and 55 years old with multiple sclerosis. Both conserved end residues are part of each CDR3. A D gene is named only where the DNA matches it firmly. Only part of the rows carry a size: once, few, many, or a class if the clone is expanded.

>many|TRBV3-1|TRBD1|TRBJ2-1
CASSKWDSNEQFF
TGTGCCAGCAGCAAATGGGACAGCAATGAGCAGTTCTTC
>many|TRBV5-1|TRBD1|TRBJ1-2
CASSFGQGNYGYTF
TGCGCCAGCAGCTTCGGACAGGGCAACTATGGCTACACCTTC
>many|TRBV5-5|NA|TRBJ2-5
CASSLEGTQKETQYF
TGTGCCAGCAGCTTGGAAGGGACTCAGAAAGAGACCCAGTACTTC
>many|TRBV5-1|NA|TRBJ1-2
CASSLAARGSNYGYTF
TGCGCCAGCAGCCTCGCGGCTAGGGGGAGTAACTATGGCTACACCTTC
>many|TRBV7-9|TRBD2|TRBJ2-7
CASSSSGDYEQYF
TGTGCCAGCAGCTCTAGCGGGGACTACGAGCAGTACTTC
>many|TRBV4-1|NA|TRBJ1-6
CASSQEAARDGYSYNSPLHF
TGCGCCAGCAGCCAAGAAGCGGCTAGGGACGGTTACTCCTATAATTCACCCCTCCACTTT
>many|TRBV5-1|NA|TRBJ1-5
CASSLGGGLDQPQHF
TGCGCCAGCAGCTTGGGGGGGGGCTTGGATCAGCCCCAGCATTTT
>many|TRBV12-3/TRBV12-4|NA|TRBJ2-5
CASSLQLGGETQYF
TGTGCCAGCAGTCTCCAGCTGGGGGGAGAGACCCAGTACTTC
>many|TRBV3-1|NA|TRBJ1-6
CASSLYNSPLHF
TGTGCCAGCAGCCTCTATAATTCACCCCTCCACTTT
>many|TRBV5-1|TRBD1|TRBJ1-6
CASSLEQGAGGGSPLHF
TGCGCCAGCAGCTTGGAACAGGGGGCAGGAGGCGGTTCACCCCTCCACTTT
>NA|TRBV11-3|NA|TRBJ2-7
CASSLAETVGYEQYF
TGTGCCAGCAGCTTAGCAGAGACAGTCGGCTACGAGCAGTACTTC
>many|TRBV5-1|NA|TRBJ2-1
CASSLVVGGEEQFF
TGCGCCAGCAGCTTGGTTGTGGGGGGCGAAGAGCAGTTCTTC
>many|TRBV4-1|NA|TRBJ2-3
CASSLGDAWVDTQYF
TGCGCCAGCAGCCTCGGAGACGCCTGGGTAGATACGCAGTATTTT
>many|TRBV20-1|TRBD1|TRBJ1-5
CSGQTGVFGPQHF
TGCAGTGGGCAAACAGGGGTTTTTGGGCCCCAGCATTTT
>many|TRBV7-8|NA|TRBJ1-5
CASSPREGSNQPQHF
TGTGCCAGCAGCCCCCGCGAGGGAAGCAATCAGCCCCAGCATTTT
>once|TRBV9|NA|TRBJ1-1
CASSAGGTANTEAFF
TGTGCCAGCAGCGCGGGGGGTACAGCGAACACTGAAGCTTTCTTT
>many|TRBV6-2/TRBV6-3|NA|TRBJ1-4
CASSYRDRTNEKLFF
TGTGCCAGCAGTTACCGGGACCGGACGAATGAAAAACTGTTTTTT
>many|TRBV2|TRBD2|TRBJ2-3
CASRWLAALGTDTQYF
TGTGCCAGCAGGTGGCTAGCGGCCCTAGGCACAGATACGCAGTATTTT
>many|TRBV20-1|NA|TRBJ1-2
CSARAGLINGYTF
TGCAGTGCTAGAGCGGGGCTCATCAATGGCTACACCTTC
>many|TRBV21-1|NA|TRBJ1-1
CASSLRQKDNTEAFF
TGTGCCAGCAGCTTAAGACAGAAAGATAACACTGAAGCTTTCTTT
>many|TRBV2|NA|TRBJ2-3
CASSEQGKDTQYF
TGTGCCAGCAGTGAACAGGGGAAAGATACGCAGTATTTT
>many|TRBV2|NA|TRBJ2-7
CASWGTGNYEQYF
TGTGCCAGCTGGGGAACAGGTAACTACGAGCAGTACTTC
>many|TRBV11-2|TRBD1|TRBJ2-2
CASSPRGRAGPGELFF
TGTGCCAGCAGCCCCAGGGGGCGGGCGGGCCCCGGGGAGCTGTTTTTT
>many|TRBV4-1|NA|TRBJ1-5
CASSQAQNQPQHF
TGCGCCAGCAGCCAAGCCCAGAATCAGCCCCAGCATTTT
>many|TRBV28|TRBD2|TRBJ2-6
CASSQGLALSGANVLTF
TGTGCCAGCAGCCAGGGACTAGCGCTCTCTGGGGCCAACGTCCTGACTTTC
>many|TRBV5-1|NA|TRBJ2-7
CASSSRGFYEQYF
TGCGCCAGCAGCTCCCGTGGGTTCTACGAGCAGTACTTC
>many|TRBV7-9|NA|TRBJ2-1
CASSLSGAKHEQFF
TGTGCCAGCAGCTTAAGTGGGGCGAAGCACGAGCAGTTCTTC
>many|TRBV5-1|TRBD1|TRBJ2-3
CASSRQGRDTDTQYF
TGCGCCAGCAGTCGACAGGGACGAGACACAGATACGCAGTATTTT
>many|TRBV5-5|NA|TRBJ1-1
CASSYREGNTEAFF
TGTGCCAGCAGTTATAGGGAAGGTAACACTGAAGCTTTCTTT
>many|TRBV7-3|TRBD2|TRBJ2-5
CASSLGPPLSGGYQETQYF
TGTGCCAGCAGCTTAGGGCCCCCCCTTAGCGGGGGGTACCAAGAGACCCAGTACTTC
>many|TRBV5-1|TRBD1|TRBJ1-1
CASSLGPQGANTEAFF
TGCGCCAGCAGCTTGGGACCTCAGGGGGCGAACACTGAAGCTTTCTTT
>many|TRBV4-1|NA|TRBJ1-6
CASSQPWGGGNSPLHF
TGCGCCAGCAGCCAACCGTGGGGGGGGGGGAATTCACCCCTCCACTTT
>many|TRBV20-1|TRBD2|TRBJ2-1
CSARPTGSGGDEQFF
TGCAGTGCTAGGCCGACGGGGAGCGGGGGAGATGAGCAGTTCTTC
>many|TRBV7-9|TRBD1|TRBJ1-4
CASSLAPTGGFNEKLFF
TGTGCCAGCAGCTTAGCGCCGACAGGGGGATTTAATGAAAAACTGTTTTTT
>many|TRBV5-1|NA|TRBJ2-5
CASSSAEGRWETQYF
TGCGCCAGCAGCTCCGCCGAGGGTCGGTGGGAGACCCAGTACTTC
>many|TRBV9|TRBD2|TRBJ2-3
CASSVASAGGSDTQYF
TGTGCCAGCAGCGTAGCTTCAGCGGGGGGGTCAGATACGCAGTATTTT
>many|TRBV7-8|NA|TRBJ2-1
CASSLNFGRTFYNEQFF
TGTGCCAGCAGCTTAAACTTCGGCAGAACCTTTTACAATGAGCAGTTCTTC
>NA|TRBV20-1|TRBD2|TRBJ2-5
CSARKRGYQETQYF
TGCAGTGCTCGTAAGCGGGGGTACCAAGAGACCCAGTACTTC
>many|TRBV20-1|TRBD2|TRBJ2-3
CSAGGARTDTQYF
TGCAGTGCCGGGGGGGCACGCACAGATACGCAGTATTTT
>many|TRBV20-1|NA|TRBJ1-1
CSAHNPIRGNTEAFF
TGCAGTGCTCACAACCCCATCCGAGGGAACACTGAAGCTTTCTTT
>many|TRBV7-9|NA|TRBJ2-3
CASSFLTDTQYF
TGTGCCAGCAGCTTCCTCACAGATACGCAGTATTTT
>many|TRBV4-1|NA|TRBJ1-5
CASSLYGADQPQHF
TGCGCCAGCAGCCTCTATGGGGCCGATCAGCCCCAGCATTTT
>many|TRBV20-1|TRBD2|TRBJ2-1
CSVVPTSGGYNEQFF
TGCAGTGTTGTCCCCACTAGCGGGGGTTACAATGAGCAGTTCTTC
>many|TRBV10-3|TRBD2|TRBJ2-7
CAISESSSGGAEQYF
TGTGCCATCAGTGAGTCATCCAGCGGGGGGGCCGAGCAGTACTTC
>many|TRBV3-1|NA|TRBJ2-1
CASSHRGAEQFF
TGTGCCAGCAGCCATCGGGGGGCTGAGCAGTTCTTC
>many|TRBV11-3|TRBD2|TRBJ2-3
CASSQAGVTDTQYF
TGTGCCAGCAGCCAAGCGGGGGTAACAGATACGCAGTATTTT
>many|TRBV12-3/TRBV12-4|NA|TRBJ1-1
CASRIRRGMNTEAFF
TGTGCCAGCAGAATCCGGCGAGGGATGAACACTGAAGCTTTCTTT
>many|TRBV7-3|TRBD2|TRBJ2-2
CASSPDSGGTGELFF
TGTGCCAGCAGCCCGGACTCGGGGGGAACCGGGGAGCTGTTTTTT
>many|TRBV29-1|NA|TRBJ1-1
CSVELGMNTEAFF
TGCAGCGTTGAGTTGGGCATGAACACTGAAGCTTTCTTT
>many|TRBV5-1|NA|TRBJ1-2
CASSSRPTEMRGYTF
TGCGCCAGCAGCTCCCGACCGACAGAAATGCGGGGCTACACCTTC
>many|TRBV5-1|TRBD2|TRBJ2-1
CASSEGLFAYNEQFF
TGCGCCAGCAGCGAGGGACTATTCGCCTACAATGAGCAGTTCTTC
>many|TRBV24-1|NA|TRBJ2-1
CATSDVLPMGDEQFF
TGTGCCACCAGTGATGTTCTCCCGATGGGCGATGAGCAGTTCTTC
>many|TRBV4-2|NA|TRBJ2-5
CASSQDRLEETQYF
TGTGCCAGCAGCCAAGATAGGCTGGAGGAGACCCAGTACTTC
>many|TRBV5-1|NA|TRBJ1-1
CASSPLTTSSNTEAFF
TGCGCCAGCAGCCCCCTAACAACCAGTTCGAACACTGAAGCTTTCTTT
>many|TRBV7-6|NA|TRBJ1-2
CASSPDPGLYGYTF
TGTGCCAGCAGCCCAGACCCAGGGCTCTATGGCTACACCTTC
>many|TRBV5-1|NA|TRBJ2-2
CASSLMAAGELFF
TGCGCCAGCAGCTTGATGGCGGCGGGGGAGCTGTTTTTT
>many|TRBV24-1|NA|TRBJ2-7
CATSDGGSYEQYF
TGTGCCACCAGTGATGGGGGCTCCTACGAGCAGTACTTC
>many|TRBV7-2|NA|TRBJ2-4
CASSSPTDRRFGKNIQYF
TGTGCCAGCAGCTCCCCCACGGACAGACGATTTGGCAAAAACATTCAGTACTTC
>many|TRBV20-1|NA|TRBJ2-1
CSGPRVVSYNEQFF
TGCAGTGGCCCACGGGTGGTCTCCTACAATGAGCAGTTCTTC
>many|TRBV9|NA|TRBJ1-2
CASSALRGDTGPGGYTF
TGTGCCAGCAGCGCCCTCCGGGGGGACACAGGGCCCGGTGGCTACACCTTC